This entry describes one T cell receptor beta chain. The entry originates in a study of shared clonotypes between healthy human individuals. Method: immunoSEQ multiplex PCR; TCRdb's copy keeps in-frame clones and lacks some. The sample lists over 1.4 million clones; over 95% were seen once. The sample taken for sequencing was naive CD4+ T cells sorted from blood. Subset indicated: CD45RA+ positively selected. The clonotype comes from a man aged 25 to 40 in good health.

CDR3 nucleotides: TGTGCCAGCAGTTTCTTGCGGGAGGATAATGAGCAGTTCTTC. As protein: CASSFLREDNEQFF. The V and J genes are TRBV28 and TRBJ2-1, with 8 bases fitting TRBD2. With V trimmed by 3 bases and J by 7 bases, 5 bases remained unmatched. CDR3 length: 14 amino acids. Per germline, CDR1 MDHEN and CDR2 SYDVKM.